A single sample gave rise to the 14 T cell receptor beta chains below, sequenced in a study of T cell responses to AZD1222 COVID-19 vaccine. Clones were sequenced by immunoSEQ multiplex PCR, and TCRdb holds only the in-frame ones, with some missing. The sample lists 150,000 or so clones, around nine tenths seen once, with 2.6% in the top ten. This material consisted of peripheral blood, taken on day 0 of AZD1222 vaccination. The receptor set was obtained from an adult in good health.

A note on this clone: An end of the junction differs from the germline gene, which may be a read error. In nucleotides, the CDR3 is TGTGCCAACAGTATTGGACAGGCCGGGGATGGCTACACCTTC. Its translation: CANSIGQAGDGYTF. This sequence joins TRBV2 and TRBJ1-2, with 7 bases aligning to TRBD1. CDR1 and CDR2 (germline): SNHLY, FYNNEI. CDR3 length: 14 residues.

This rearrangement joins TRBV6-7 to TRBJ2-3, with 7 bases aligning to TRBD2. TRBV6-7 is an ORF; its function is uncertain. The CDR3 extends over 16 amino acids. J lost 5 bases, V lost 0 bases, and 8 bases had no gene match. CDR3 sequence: CASSYSRLALRDTQYF. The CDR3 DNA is TGTGCCAGCAGTTACTCAAGACTAGCTTTACGAGATACGCAGTATTTT.

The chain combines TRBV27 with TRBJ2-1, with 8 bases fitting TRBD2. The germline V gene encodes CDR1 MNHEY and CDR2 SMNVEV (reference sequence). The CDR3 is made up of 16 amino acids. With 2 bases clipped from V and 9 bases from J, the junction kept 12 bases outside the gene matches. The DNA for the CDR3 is TGTGCCAGCAGTTTAGGAGTTGCGGGAGGCCGTAGTGAGCAGTTCTTC. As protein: CASSLGVAGGRSEQFF.

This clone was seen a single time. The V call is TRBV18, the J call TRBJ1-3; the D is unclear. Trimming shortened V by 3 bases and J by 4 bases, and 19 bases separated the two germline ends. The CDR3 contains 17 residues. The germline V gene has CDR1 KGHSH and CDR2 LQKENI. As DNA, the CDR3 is TGTGCCAGCTCACCCCTAACGGCCGGGGTAACGGGAAACACCATATATTTT. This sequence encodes CASSPLTAGVTGNTIYF.

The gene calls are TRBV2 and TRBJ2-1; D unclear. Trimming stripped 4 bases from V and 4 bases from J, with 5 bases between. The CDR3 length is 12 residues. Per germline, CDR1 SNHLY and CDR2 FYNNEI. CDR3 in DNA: TGTGCCAGCAGTGCCGAGTACAATGAGCAGTTCTTC. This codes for CASSAEYNEQFF.

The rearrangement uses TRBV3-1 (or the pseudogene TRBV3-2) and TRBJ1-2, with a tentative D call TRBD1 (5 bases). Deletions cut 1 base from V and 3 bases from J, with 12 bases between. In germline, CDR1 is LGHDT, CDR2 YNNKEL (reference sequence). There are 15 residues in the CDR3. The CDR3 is CASSQGVGRDYGYTF. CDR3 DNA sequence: TGTGCCAGCAGCCAAGGAGTGGGACGGGACTATGGCTACACCTTC.

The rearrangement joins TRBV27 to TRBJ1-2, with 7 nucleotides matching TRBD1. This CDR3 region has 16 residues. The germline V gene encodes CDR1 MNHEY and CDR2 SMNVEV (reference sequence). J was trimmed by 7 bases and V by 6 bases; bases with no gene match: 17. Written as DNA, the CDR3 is TGTGCCAGCAGCAAGACAGGGATGGTCTCTATCTCTGGCTACACCTTC. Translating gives CASSKTGMVSISGYTF.

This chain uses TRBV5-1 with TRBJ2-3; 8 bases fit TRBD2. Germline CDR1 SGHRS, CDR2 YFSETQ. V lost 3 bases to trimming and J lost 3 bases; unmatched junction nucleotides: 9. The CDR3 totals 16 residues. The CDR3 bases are TGCGCCAGCAGCTCGGCCCTGGCTAGCGGGACAGATACGCAGTATTTT. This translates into CASSSALASGTDTQYF.

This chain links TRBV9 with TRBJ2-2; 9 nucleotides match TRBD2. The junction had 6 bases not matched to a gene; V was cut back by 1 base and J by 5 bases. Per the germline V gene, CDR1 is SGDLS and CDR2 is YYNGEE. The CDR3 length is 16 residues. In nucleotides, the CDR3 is TGTGCCAGCAGCGTAAGGCGGGAGGGCCATACCGGGGAGCTGTTTTTT. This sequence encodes CASSVRREGHTGELFF.

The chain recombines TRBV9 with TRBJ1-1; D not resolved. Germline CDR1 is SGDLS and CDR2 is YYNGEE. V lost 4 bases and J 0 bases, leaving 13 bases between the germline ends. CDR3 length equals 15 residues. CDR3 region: CASSLPGTLNTEAFF. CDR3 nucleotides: TGTGCCAGCAGCCTCCCCGGCACCCTGAACACTGAAGCTTTCTTT. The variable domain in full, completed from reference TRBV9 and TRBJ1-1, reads DSGVTQTPKHLITATGQRVTLRCSPRSGDLSVYWYQQSLDQGLQFLIQYYNGEERAKGNILERFSAQQFPDLHSELNLSSLELGDSALYFCASSLPGTLNTEAFFGQGTRLTVV.

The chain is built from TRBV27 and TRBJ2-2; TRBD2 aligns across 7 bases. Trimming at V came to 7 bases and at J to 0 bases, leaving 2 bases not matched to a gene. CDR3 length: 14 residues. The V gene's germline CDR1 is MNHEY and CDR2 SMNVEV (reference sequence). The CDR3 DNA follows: TGTGCCAGCAAAAGCGGGACGAACACCGGGGAGCTGTTTTTT. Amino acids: CASKSGTNTGELFF.

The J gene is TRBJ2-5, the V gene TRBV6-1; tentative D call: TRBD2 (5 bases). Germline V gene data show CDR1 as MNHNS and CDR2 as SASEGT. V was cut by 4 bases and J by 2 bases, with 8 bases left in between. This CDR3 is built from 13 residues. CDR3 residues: CASSVAFQETQYF. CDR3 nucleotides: TGTGCCAGCAGTGTAGCGTTTCAAGAGACCCAGTACTTC.

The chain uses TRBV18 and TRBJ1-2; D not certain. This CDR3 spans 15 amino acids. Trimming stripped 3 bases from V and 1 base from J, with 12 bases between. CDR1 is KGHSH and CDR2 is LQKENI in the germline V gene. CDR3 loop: CASSPNSGINYGYTF. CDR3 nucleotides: TGTGCCAGCTCACCCAATAGCGGGATTAACTATGGCTACACCTTC.

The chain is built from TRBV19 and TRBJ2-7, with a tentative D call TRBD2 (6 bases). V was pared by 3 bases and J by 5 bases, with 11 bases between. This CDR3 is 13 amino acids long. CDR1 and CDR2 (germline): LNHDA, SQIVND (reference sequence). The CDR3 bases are TGTGCCAGTAGTATCGGATCGGGGGACGAGCAGTACTTC. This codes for CASSIGSGDEQYF.